This T cell receptor (beta chain) was sequenced in a study of control samples from healthy donors and cancer patients. Only in-frame clones appear in the TCRdb table, and some are missing; sequencing was by immunoSEQ multiplex PCR. The sample carries more than 65,000 clones, about four fifths recorded once. The sequence came from a man between 50 and 59 years old in good health. Material: blood.

CDR3 region: CASSYSRVTGELFF. CDR3 in DNA: TGTGCCAGCAGTTACTCGAGAGTCACCGGGGAGCTGTTTTTT. This chain uses TRBV6-5 with TRBJ2-2, with D uncertain. CDR1 and CDR2 from the germline V gene are MNHEY and SVGAGI. Trimming left V 0 bases short and J 4 bases short, with 6 bases between. The CDR3 is 14 amino acids.